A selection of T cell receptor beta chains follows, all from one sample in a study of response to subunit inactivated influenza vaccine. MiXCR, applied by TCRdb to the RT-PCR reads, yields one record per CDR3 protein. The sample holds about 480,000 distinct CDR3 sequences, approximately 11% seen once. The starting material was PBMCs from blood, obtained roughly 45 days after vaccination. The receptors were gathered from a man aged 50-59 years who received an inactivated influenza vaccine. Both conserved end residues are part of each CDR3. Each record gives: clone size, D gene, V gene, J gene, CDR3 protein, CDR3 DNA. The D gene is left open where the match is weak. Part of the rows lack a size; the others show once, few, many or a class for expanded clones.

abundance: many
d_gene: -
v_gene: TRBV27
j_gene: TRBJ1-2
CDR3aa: CASSFDQNYGYTF
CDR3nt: TGTGCCAGCAGTTTTGACCAGAACTATGGCTACACCTTC

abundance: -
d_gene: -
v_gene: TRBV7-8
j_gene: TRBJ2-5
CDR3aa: CASSHTTVVLAQETQYF
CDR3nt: TGTGCCAGCAGCCACACCACCGTGGTCCTAGCGCAAGAGACCCAGTACTTC

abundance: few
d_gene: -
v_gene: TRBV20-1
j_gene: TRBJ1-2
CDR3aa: CSASTGNYGYTF
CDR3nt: TGCAGTGCTAGTACAGGGAACTATGGCTACACCTTC

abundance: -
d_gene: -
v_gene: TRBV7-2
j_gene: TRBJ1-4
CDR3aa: CASSPAFGEKLFF
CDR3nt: TGTGCCAGCAGCCCCGCGTTTGGTGAAAAACTGTTTTTT

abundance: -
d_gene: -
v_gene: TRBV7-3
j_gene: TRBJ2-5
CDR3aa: CASSLIVGETQYF
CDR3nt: TGTGCCAGCAGCTTAATCGTAGGAGAGACCCAGTACTTC

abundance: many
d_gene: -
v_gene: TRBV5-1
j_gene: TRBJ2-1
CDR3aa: CASSQGSSSYNEQFF
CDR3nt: TGCGCCAGCAGCCAGGGTTCCAGCTCCTACAATGAGCAGTTCTTC

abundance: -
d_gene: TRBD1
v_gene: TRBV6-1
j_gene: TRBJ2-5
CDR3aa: CASSARTDRGETQYF
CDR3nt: TGTGCCAGCAGTGCACGCACGGACAGGGGGGAGACCCAGTACTTC

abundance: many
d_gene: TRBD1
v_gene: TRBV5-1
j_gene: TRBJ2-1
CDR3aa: CASSTPSTGDNEQFF
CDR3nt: TGCGCCAGCAGCACGCCTTCGACAGGGGACAATGAGCAGTTCTTC

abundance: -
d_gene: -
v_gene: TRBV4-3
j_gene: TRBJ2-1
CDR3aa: CASSQDVGGYYNEQFF
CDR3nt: TGCGCCAGCAGCCAAGATGTCGGCGGGTACTACAATGAGCAGTTCTTC

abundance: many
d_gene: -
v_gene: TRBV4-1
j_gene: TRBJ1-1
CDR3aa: CASSHVGNFEAFF
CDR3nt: TGCGCCAGCAGCCATGTGGGGAATTTTGAAGCTTTCTTT

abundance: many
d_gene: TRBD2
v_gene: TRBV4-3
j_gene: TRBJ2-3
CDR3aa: CASSQDRASGAKTDTQYF
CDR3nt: TGCGCCAGCAGCCAAGATCGGGCTAGCGGGGCGAAAACAGATACGCAGTATTTT

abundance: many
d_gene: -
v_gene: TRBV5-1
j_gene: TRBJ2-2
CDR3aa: CASSSGGLQTGELFF
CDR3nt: TGCGCCAGCAGCTCCGGTGGGCTACAGACCGGGGAGCTGTTTTTT

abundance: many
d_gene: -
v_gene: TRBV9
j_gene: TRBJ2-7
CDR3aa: CASSPGTESYEQYF
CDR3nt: TGTGCCAGCAGCCCCGGGACTGAATCCTACGAGCAGTACTTC

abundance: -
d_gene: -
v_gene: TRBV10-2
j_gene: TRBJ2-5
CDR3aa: CASSESGWGETQYF
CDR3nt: TGCGCCAGCAGTGAGTCGGGGTGGGGAGAGACCCAGTACTTC

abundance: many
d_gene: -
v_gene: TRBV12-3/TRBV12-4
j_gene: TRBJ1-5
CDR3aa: CASSRGGVSNQPQHF
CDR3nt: TGTGCCAGCAGTAGGGGGGGGGTGAGCAATCAGCCCCAGCATTTT

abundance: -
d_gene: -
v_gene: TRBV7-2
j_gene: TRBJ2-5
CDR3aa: CASSLSMRSVETQYF
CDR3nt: TGTGCCAGCAGCTTATCAATGAGGAGCGTGGAGACCCAGTACTTC

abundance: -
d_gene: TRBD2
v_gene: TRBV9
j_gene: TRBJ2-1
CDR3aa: CASSASSSGEQFF
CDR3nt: TGTGCCAGCAGCGCCTCCTCTAGCGGAGAGCAGTTCTTC

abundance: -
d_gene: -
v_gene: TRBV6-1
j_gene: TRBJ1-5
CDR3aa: CASSDLGTGQPQHF
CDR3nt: TGTGCCAGCAGTGACCTCGGGACGGGGCAGCCCCAGCATTTT

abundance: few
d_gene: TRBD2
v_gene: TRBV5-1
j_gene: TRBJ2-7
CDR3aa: CASSSGGGMVGEQYF
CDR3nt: TGCGCCAGCAGCTCGGGCGGGGGGATGGTAGGCGAGCAGTACTTC

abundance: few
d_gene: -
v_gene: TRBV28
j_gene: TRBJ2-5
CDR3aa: CASRPPGHPETQYF
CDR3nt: TGTGCCAGCAGGCCCCCGGGACATCCCGAGACCCAGTACTTC

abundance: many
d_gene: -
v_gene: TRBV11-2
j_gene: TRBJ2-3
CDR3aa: CASSLARVYLSTDTQYF
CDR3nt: TGTGCCAGCAGCTTAGCCAGGGTTTACCTAAGCACAGATACGCAGTATTTT

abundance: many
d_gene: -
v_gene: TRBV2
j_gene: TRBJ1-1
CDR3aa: CASSGPTVNTEAFF
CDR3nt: TGTGCCAGCAGTGGACCGACAGTGAACACTGAAGCTTTCTTT

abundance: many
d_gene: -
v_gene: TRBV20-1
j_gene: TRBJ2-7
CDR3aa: CSARDRSYEQYF
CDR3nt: TGCAGTGCTAGAGACAGGTCCTACGAGCAGTACTTC

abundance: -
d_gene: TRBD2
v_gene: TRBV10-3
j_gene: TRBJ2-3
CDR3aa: CALGGGGTDTQYF
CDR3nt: TGTGCCCTCGGGGGAGGGGGCACAGATACGCAGTATTTT

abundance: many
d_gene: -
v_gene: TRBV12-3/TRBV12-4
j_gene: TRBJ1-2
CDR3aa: CASSLSASKAVVGYTF
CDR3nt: TGTGCCAGCAGTTTGTCGGCCTCCAAGGCGGTTGTAGGCTACACCTTC

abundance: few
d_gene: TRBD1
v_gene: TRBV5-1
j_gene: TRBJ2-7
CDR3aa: CASSWQGQGGDEQYF
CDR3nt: TGCGCCAGCAGCTGGCAAGGACAGGGGGGCGACGAGCAGTACTTC

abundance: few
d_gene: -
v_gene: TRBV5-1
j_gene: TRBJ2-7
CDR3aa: CASSLLQGGGEVQYF
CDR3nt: TGCGCCAGCTCACTGCTGCAGGGGGGAGGAGAGGTGCAGTACTTC

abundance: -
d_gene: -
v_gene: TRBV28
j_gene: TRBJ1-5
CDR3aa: CASSLSLTQNQPQHF
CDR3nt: TGTGCCAGCAGTTTAAGTCTCACACAGAATCAGCCCCAGCATTTT

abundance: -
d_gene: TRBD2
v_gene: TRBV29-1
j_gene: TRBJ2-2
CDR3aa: CSVGEAGGPRTGELFF
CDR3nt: TGCAGCGTTGGCGAAGCGGGGGGGCCGAGGACCGGGGAGCTGTTTTTT